The 24 T cell receptor beta chains in this list originate from one sample, sequenced in a study of PD-1 blockade in classical Hodgkin lymphoma. Libraries were prepared by immunoSEQ multiplex PCR; TCRdb keeps only in-frame clonotypes and omits some of them. The sample lists fewer than 40,000 clones; roughly nine tenths were seen once. Time point meaning: newly diagnosed, previously untreated cHL patient sample. Using magnetic negative selection, the CD4+ T cells were separated out of thawed PBMCs. Sequencing was done on a sample of CD4+ T cells from blood. These receptors were collected from a human donor with classical Hodgkin lymphoma.

The chain employs TRBV5-6 and TRBJ1-1; D unclear. From germline, CDR1 is SGHDT and CDR2 YYEEEE. This CDR3 region has 13 residues. V lost 1 base, J lost 2 bases, and 6 bases lay in between. CDR3 loop: CASSLIGNTEAFF. CDR3 nucleotide sequence: TGTGCCAGCAGCTTGATAGGTAACACTGAAGCTTTCTTT. The whole variable domain, filled in from reference TRBV5-6 and TRBJ1-1, reads DAGVTQSPTHLIKTRGQQVTLRCSPKSGHDTVSWYQQALGQGPQFIFQYYEEEERQRGNFPDRFSGHQFPNYSSELNVNALLLGDSALYLCASSLIGNTEAFFGQGTRLTVV.

The J gene is TRBJ2-5, the V gene TRBV25-1; D is undetermined. Germline-derived CDR1 and CDR2 are MGHDK and SYGVNS. V gave up 0 bases and J gave up 0 bases, with 5 bases separating them. The CDR3 runs 14 residues. The CDR3 spells CASSEYTHQETQYF. The CDR3 DNA is TGTGCCAGCAGTGAATACACACACCAAGAGACCCAGTACTTC.

The CDR3 protein is CASKRDTGELFF. CDR3 DNA sequence: TGTGCCAGCAAGAGAGACACCGGGGAGCTGTTTTTT. The chain carries TRBV2 and TRBJ2-2; D gene uncertain. The CDR3 loop spans 12 amino acids. Germline values: CDR1 SNHLY, CDR2 FYNNEI. With 7 bases removed from V and 3 bases from J, the gap between germline ends came to 6 bases.

This rearrangement joins TRBV6-1 to TRBJ2-3; the match to TRBD1 covers 10 bases. CDR3 length: 16 residues. Trimming took 2 bases from V and 2 from J; bases not matched to a gene: 4. From germline, CDR1 is MNHNS and CDR2 SASEGT. This CDR3 reads CASSERDRGYTDTQYF. In DNA form, the CDR3 reads TGTGCCAGCAGTGAACGGGACAGGGGTTACACAGATACGCAGTATTTT.

The chain recombines TRBV7-9 with TRBJ1-3; D might be TRBD1 (5 bases). The CDR3 covers 17 residues. The ends were cut back, 4 bases at V and 0 bases at J, with 16 bases in the middle. Germline CDR1 SEHNR, CDR2 FQNEAQ (reference sequence). CDR3 DNA: TGTGCCAGCAGCTCCCTGGGGGACCTCCGCTCTGGAAACACCATATATTTT. The encoded protein is CASSSLGDLRSGNTIYF. Looking up the rest from reference TRBV7-9 and TRBJ1-3 gives the full variable domain: DTGVSQNPRHKITKRGQNVTFRCDPISEHNRLYWYRQTLGQGPEFLTYFQNEAQLEKSRLLSDRFSAERPKGSFSTLEIQRTEQGDSAMYLCASSSLGDLRSGNTIYFGEGSWLTVV.

The rearrangement links TRBV25-1 to TRBJ1-2; 7 bases match TRBD1. Looked up from germline, CDR1 is MGHDK and CDR2 is SYGVNS. This CDR3 region has 16 residues. The V and J ends lost 4 bases and 3 bases, in that order; junction bases with no gene match: 11. The DNA of the CDR3 is TGTGCCAGCAGTGCCATAGGGAGGGGGCCGGACTATGGCTACACCTTC. Its protein product is CASSAIGRGPDYGYTF.

The CDR3, as DNA: TGTGCCAGCAGGTTTCTCGACAGGGGTTCCTACGAGCAGTACTTC. Translation: CASRFLDRGSYEQYF. The J gene is TRBJ2-7, the V gene TRBV2, with TRBD1 matching 8 bases. Per germline, CDR1 SNHLY and CDR2 FYNNEI. This CDR3 has 15 amino acids. Germline trimming cut 6 bases from V and 1 base from J; bases unmatched to any gene: 8. Filled out from reference TRBV2 and TRBJ2-7, the complete variable domain reads EPEVTQTPSHQVTQMGQEVILRCVPISNHLYFYWYRQILGQKVEFLVSFYNNEISEKSEIFDDQFSVERPDGSNFTLKIRSTKLEDSAMYFCASRFLDRGSYEQYFGPGTRLTVT.

The chain carries TRBV6-1 and TRBJ2-3; no definite D call. The V gene lost 3 bases and the J gene lost 1 base, with 11 bases spanning the gap. Germline assignment: CDR1 MNHNS and CDR2 SASEGT. This CDR3 is 15 amino acids long. Here the CDR3 reads CASSEQMWGTDTQYF. The CDR3 nucleotides read TGTGCCAGCAGTGAGCAGATGTGGGGCACAGATACGCAGTATTTT.

Only one count was recorded for this clone. V is TRBV25-1 and J is TRBJ1-4, with D unresolved. Looked up from germline, CDR1 is MGHDK and CDR2 is SYGVNS. Trimming pared 5 bases from V and 5 bases from J, leaving 12 bases between. The CDR3 runs to 14 residues. CDR3 nucleotide sequence: TGTGCCAGCAGTTTCCGGGGTGGAAATGAAAAACTGTTTTTT. This sequence encodes CASSFRGGNEKLFF. The variable domain in full, with the rest retrieved from reference TRBV25-1 and TRBJ1-4, is EADIYQTPRYLVIGTGKKITLECSQTMGHDKMYWYQQDPGMELHLIHYSYGVNSTEKGDLSSESTVSRIRTEHFPLTLESARPSHTSQYLCASSFRGGNEKLFFGSGTQLSVL.

To note about this clone: Because the CDR3's place on the DNA is in doubt, the DNA is left out and the CDR3 is given as listed by TCRdb. The rearrangement links TRBV9 to TRBJ2-1; the table's D gene call, TRBD2, was not cross checked with the DNA. Termini included, the CDR3 measures 13 amino acids. Germline CDR1 and CDR2: SGDLS and YYNGEE. The CDR3 here is CASSVGGGTTRFF.

The chain combines TRBV4-1 with TRBJ1-3; 7 bases agree with TRBD1. The trim removed 0 bases at V and 7 bases at J, leaving 0 bases unmatched. The CDR3 runs to 13 residues. Germline-derived CDR1 and CDR2 are MGHRA and YSYEKL. CDR3 bases: TGCGCCAGCAGCCAAGAAGGGGGCAACACCATATATTTT. Residues: CASSQEGGNTIYF.

The rearrangement links TRBV7-9 to TRBJ2-5; 7 nucleotides match TRBD2. This CDR3 spans 15 amino acids. From germline, CDR1 is SEHNR and CDR2 FQNEAQ (reference sequence). V trimming: 3 bases; J trimming: 9 bases; junction bases outside the gene matches: 13. Here the CDR3 reads CASSFAGGSGVPQYF. The CDR3 nucleotides read TGTGCCAGCAGCTTCGCCGGCGGGAGTGGCGTCCCCCAGTACTTC.

The chain couples TRBV20-1 to TRBJ1-2; D is possibly TRBD1 (5 bases). The V gene's germline CDR1 is DFQATT and CDR2 SNEGSKA (reference sequence). The V and J ends lost 3 bases and 8 bases respectively, with 10 bases between them. The CDR3 is made up of 11 amino acids. In DNA, the CDR3 is TGCAGTGCTAGTGACAGTCCAGGCTACACCTTC. This gives the protein CSASDSPGYTF.

This chain connects TRBV21-1 to TRBJ1-2. TRBV21-1 is a known pseudogene. The CDR3 sequence is 12 residues long. This CDR3 is CASSKARGGYTF. The CDR3 DNA reads TGTGCCAGCAGCAAAGCGCGAGGGGGCTACACCTTC.

V and J are TRBV28 and TRBJ1-5; 9 bases map to TRBD1. V was pared by 3 bases and J by 0 bases, with 6 bases of the junction left unmatched. This CDR3 has 17 residues. The germline CDR1 and CDR2 sequences are MDHEN and SYDVKM. The CDR3 loop is CASSLGTGSYSNQPQHF. CDR3 nucleotide sequence: TGTGCCAGCAGTTTGGGGACAGGGTCGTATAGCAATCAGCCCCAGCATTTT.

J is TRBJ2-7 and V is TRBV5-1, with unresolved D. The CDR3 consists of 14 residues. V dropped 1 base and J dropped 0 bases, with 8 bases sitting between them. Germline CDR1 and CDR2: SGHRS and YFSETQ. CDR3 sequence reads: CASSLKGSSYEQYF. The CDR3 DNA reads TGCGCCAGCAGCTTGAAGGGAAGCTCCTACGAGCAGTACTTC. The full variable domain, with the rest looked up from reference TRBV5-1 and TRBJ2-7, is KAGVTQTPRYLIKTRGQQVTLSCSPISGHRSVSWYQQTPGQGLQFLFEYFSETQRNKGNFPGRFSGRQFSNSRSEMNVSTLELGDSALYLCASSLKGSSYEQYFGPGTRLTVT.

The chain joins TRBV18 to TRBJ1-2; 7 bases are a match to TRBD1. The CDR3 is 14 amino acids. Germline V lookup: CDR1 KGHSH, CDR2 LQKENI. The trim removed 6 bases at V and 4 bases at J, leaving 8 bases unmatched. The CDR3 coding sequence is TGTGCCAGCTCCCCAGAGGACAGGTCCTATGGCTACACCTTC. Translated: CASSPEDRSYGYTF.

The rearrangement joins TRBV28 to TRBJ2-7, with 10 bases lining up with TRBD1. Trimming took 6 bases from V and 2 from J; bases not matched to a gene: 7. Germline V gene data show CDR1 as MDHEN and CDR2 as SYDVKM. The CDR3 runs 15 residues. CDR3 nucleotides: TGTGCCAGCAGCCTAGGGACAGGGGCTACCTACGAGCAGTACTTC. Protein sequence: CASSLGTGATYEQYF.

The CDR3 loop is CASSLSNWEGNTIYF. As DNA, the CDR3 is TGCGCCAGCAGCTTATCGAATTGGGAAGGAAACACCATATATTTT. This rearrangement joins TRBV5-1 to TRBJ1-3; D call uncertain. Trimming took 2 bases from V and 4 from J, leaving 13 bases between them. The CDR3 has 15 residues. The germline V gene has CDR1 SGHRS and CDR2 YFSETQ.

The rearrangement joins TRBV10-1 to TRBJ2-7, with D perhaps assigned TRBD1 or TRBD2 (5 bases each). The V and J ends lost 3 bases and 0 bases respectively, with 15 bases between them. This CDR3 contains 16 residues. Germline V CDR1 and CDR2: WNHNN, SYGVQD (reference sequence). The CDR3, as DNA: TGCGCCAGCAGTGACTCCGGGACGCCGCACTCCTACGAGCAGTACTTC. This codes for CASSDSGTPHSYEQYF.

V usage is TRBV6-5 and J usage is TRBJ1-2; TRBD1 agrees at 9 bases. This CDR3 has 14 amino acids. CDR1 and CDR2 (germline): MNHEY, SVGAGI. V shed 3 bases, J shed 7 bases, and the junction held 6 bases outside the gene matches. The CDR3 is CASSYAGTGTGYTF. The CDR3 bases are TGTGCCAGCAGTTATGCCGGGACAGGGACTGGCTACACCTTC.

The V gene is TRBV5-8, the J gene TRBJ1-5, with D unclear. The germline gives CDR1 SGHTS, CDR2 YDEGEE. V lost 0 bases to trimming and J lost 0 bases, with 10 bases between them. The CDR3 has 16 amino acids. This CDR3 is CASSLGQLISNQPQHF. As DNA, the CDR3 is TGTGCCAGCAGCTTGGGGCAGCTCATTAGCAATCAGCCCCAGCATTTT. Based on the CDR3 plus reference TRBV5-8 and TRBJ1-5, the full variable domain is EAGVTQSPTHLIKTRGQQATLRCSPISGHTSVYWYQQALGLGLQFLLWYDEGEERNRGNFPPRFSGRQFPNYSSELNVNALELEDSALYLCASSLGQLISNQPQHFGDGTRLSIL.

The genes are TRBV4-1 and TRBJ2-5; TRBD1 or TRBD2 may be the D gene (5 bases each). This CDR3 region has 15 residues. The V end was cut by 1 base, the J end by 4 bases, with 13 bases between. Germline assignment: CDR1 MGHRA and CDR2 YSYEKL. CDR3 amino acids: CASSQVWGFGETQYF. CDR3 nucleotide sequence: TGCGCCAGCAGCCAAGTATGGGGGTTTGGAGAGACCCAGTACTTC.

CDR3 amino acids: CASRLHDGATGELFF. CDR3 bases: TGCGCCAGCAGGCTACATGACGGTGCCACCGGGGAGCTGTTTTTT. This rearrangement joins TRBV5-1 to TRBJ2-2, with D uncertain. The V gene's germline CDR1 is SGHRS and CDR2 YFSETQ. The V and J ends lost 5 bases and 4 bases respectively, with 15 bases between them. The CDR3 runs to 15 residues. Variable domain in full (rest from reference TRBV5-1 and TRBJ2-2): KAGVTQTPRYLIKTRGQQVTLSCSPISGHRSVSWYQQTPGQGLQFLFEYFSETQRNKGNFPGRFSGRQFSNSRSEMNVSTLELGDSALYLCASRLHDGATGELFFGEGSRLTVL.